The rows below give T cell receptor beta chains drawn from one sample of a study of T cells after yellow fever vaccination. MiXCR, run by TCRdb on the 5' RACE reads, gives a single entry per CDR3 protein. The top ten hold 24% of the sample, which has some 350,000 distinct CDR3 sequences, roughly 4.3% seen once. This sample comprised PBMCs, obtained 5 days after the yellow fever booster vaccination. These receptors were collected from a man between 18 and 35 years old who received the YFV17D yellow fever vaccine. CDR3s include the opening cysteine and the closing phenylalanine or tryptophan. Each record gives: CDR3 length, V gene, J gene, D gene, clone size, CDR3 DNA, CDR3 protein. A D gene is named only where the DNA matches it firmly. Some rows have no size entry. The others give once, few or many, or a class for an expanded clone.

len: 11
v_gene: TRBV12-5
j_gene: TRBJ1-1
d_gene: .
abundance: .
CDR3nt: TGTGCTAGTGGACCGAACACTGAAGCTTTCTTT
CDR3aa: CASGPNTEAFF

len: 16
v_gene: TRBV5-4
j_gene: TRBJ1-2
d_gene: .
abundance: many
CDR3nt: TGTGCCAGCAGCCTTTCCCTGCTCGACAGTACTCATGGCTACACCTTC
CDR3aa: CASSLSLLDSTHGYTF

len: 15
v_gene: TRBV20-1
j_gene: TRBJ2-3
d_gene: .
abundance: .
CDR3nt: TGCAGTGCTACAAAACAGGGGAGGGGCACAGATACGCAGTATTTT
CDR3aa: CSATKQGRGTDTQYF

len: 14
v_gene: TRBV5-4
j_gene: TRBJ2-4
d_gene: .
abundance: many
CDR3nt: TGTGCCAGCACCCCCTCAGGGGCCAAAAACATTCAGTACTTC
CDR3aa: CASTPSGAKNIQYF

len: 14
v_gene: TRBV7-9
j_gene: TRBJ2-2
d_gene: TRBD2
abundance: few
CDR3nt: TGTGCCAGCCCCACTAGCGGTAACACCGGGGAGCTGTTTTTT
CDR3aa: CASPTSGNTGELFF

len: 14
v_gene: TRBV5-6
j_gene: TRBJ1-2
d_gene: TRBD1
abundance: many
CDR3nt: TGTGCCAGCAGCTTGGCGGGACAGGCCTATGGCTACACCTTC
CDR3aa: CASSLAGQAYGYTF

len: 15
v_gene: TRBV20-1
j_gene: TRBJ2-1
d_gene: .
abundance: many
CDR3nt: TGCAGTGCTAGAGAGGGGGGGCAAGCGTACAATGAGCAGTTCTTC
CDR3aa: CSAREGGQAYNEQFF

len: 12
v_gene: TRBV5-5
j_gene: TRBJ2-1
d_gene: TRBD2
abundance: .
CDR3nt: TGTGCCAGCAGCTTGTGGGAGGGGGAGCAGTTCTTC
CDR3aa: CASSLWEGEQFF

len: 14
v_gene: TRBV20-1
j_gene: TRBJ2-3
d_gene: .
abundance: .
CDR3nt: TGCAGTGCGAGCACAACGCGGGGTGGCGATACGCAGTATTTT
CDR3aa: CSASTTRGGDTQYF

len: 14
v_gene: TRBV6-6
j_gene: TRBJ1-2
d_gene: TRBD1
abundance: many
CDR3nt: TGTGCCAGCAGTGGCAGGGGGCCCAACTATGGCTACACCTTC
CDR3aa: CASSGRGPNYGYTF

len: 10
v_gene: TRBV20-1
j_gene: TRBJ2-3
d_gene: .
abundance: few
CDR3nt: TGCAGTGCTTTCAGGAATACGCAGTATTTT
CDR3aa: CSAFRNTQYF

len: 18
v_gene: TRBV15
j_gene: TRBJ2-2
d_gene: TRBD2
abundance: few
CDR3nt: TGTGCCACCAGCTCCCGGCCGGAGCGGGGGGGTTTCACCGGGGAGCTGTTTTTT
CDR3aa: CATSSRPERGGFTGELFF

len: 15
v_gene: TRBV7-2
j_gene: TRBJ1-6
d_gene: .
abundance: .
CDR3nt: TGTGCCAGCAGCTCCTACGGGGTTGGCAATTCACCCCTCCACTTT
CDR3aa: CASSSYGVGNSPLHF

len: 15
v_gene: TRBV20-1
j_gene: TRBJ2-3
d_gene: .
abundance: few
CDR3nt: TGCAGTGCTAGAGTGGGGTCCTTCTCCACAGATACGCAGTATTTT
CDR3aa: CSARVGSFSTDTQYF

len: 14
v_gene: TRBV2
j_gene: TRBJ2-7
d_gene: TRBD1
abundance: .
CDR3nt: TGTGCCAGCAGTGAATTGACAGGGGGTTACGAGCAGTACTTC
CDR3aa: CASSELTGGYEQYF

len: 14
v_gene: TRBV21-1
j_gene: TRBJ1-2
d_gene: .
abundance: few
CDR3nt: TGTGCCAGCAGCAAAATTGGGGGACAGGGTGGCTACACCTTC
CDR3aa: CASSKIGGQGGYTF

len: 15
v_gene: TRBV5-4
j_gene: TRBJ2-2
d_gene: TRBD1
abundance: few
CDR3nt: TGTGCCAGCAGCGAATGGACAGGGCGAACCGGGGAGCTGTTTTTT
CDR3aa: CASSEWTGRTGELFF

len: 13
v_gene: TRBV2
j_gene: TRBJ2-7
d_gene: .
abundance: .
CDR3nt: TGTGCCAGCAGTGAGAGGGCAATCCTTAAGCAGTACTTC
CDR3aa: CASSERAILKQYF

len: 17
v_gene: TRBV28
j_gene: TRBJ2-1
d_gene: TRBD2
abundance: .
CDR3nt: TGTGCCAGCGGCACTAGCGGGGGGTCAAGCTCCTACAATGAGCAGTTCTTC
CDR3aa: CASGTSGGSSSYNEQFF

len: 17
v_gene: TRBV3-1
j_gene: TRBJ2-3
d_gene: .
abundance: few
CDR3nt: TGTGCCAGCAGCCAAGCCCTGACAGGCGCGGGCCCGGATACGCAGTATTTT
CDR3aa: CASSQALTGAGPDTQYF

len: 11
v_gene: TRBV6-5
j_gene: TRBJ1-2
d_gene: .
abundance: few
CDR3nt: TGTGCCAGCAGTAATGAATATGGCTACACCTTC
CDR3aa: CASSNEYGYTF

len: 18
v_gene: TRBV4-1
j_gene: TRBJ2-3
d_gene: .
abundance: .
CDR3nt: TGCGCCAGCAGCGAAACCCACCTCACTGACAGTAATGCAGATACGCAGTATTTT
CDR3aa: CASSETHLTDSNADTQYF

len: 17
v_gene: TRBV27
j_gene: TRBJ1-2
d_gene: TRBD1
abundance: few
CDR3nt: TGTGCCAGCAGCCCTGTCTCGGGACAGCCGATACGAAATGGCTACACCTTC
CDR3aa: CASSPVSGQPIRNGYTF

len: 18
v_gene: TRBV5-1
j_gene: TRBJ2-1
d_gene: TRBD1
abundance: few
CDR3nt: TGCGCCAGCAGCTTCCGGGACAGCATTCAACCCCCGGCTAGTGAGCAGTTCTTC
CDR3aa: CASSFRDSIQPPASEQFF

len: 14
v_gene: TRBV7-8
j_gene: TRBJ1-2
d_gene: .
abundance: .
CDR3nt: TGTGCCAGCAGCTTCCTTTCAGTTAGCTATGGCTACACCTTC
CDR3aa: CASSFLSVSYGYTF

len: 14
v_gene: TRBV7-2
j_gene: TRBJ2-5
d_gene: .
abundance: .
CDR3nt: TGTGCCAGCAGTTTAATGGGGCTTACGGAGACCCAGTACTTC
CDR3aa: CASSLMGLTETQYF

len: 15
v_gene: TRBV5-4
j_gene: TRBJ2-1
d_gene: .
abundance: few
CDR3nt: TGTGCCAGCAGCCCGAGCCAAAGCGGGTACAATGAGCAGTTCTTC
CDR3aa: CASSPSQSGYNEQFF

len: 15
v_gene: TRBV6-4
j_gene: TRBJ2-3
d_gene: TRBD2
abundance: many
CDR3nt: TGTGCCAGCAGTGACTCGCGGGGGGGCACAGATACGCAGTATTTT
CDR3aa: CASSDSRGGTDTQYF

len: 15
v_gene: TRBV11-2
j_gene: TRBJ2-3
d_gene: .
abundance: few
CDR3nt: TGTGCCAGCACCCACGAGGGCAGGGAAACTAATACGCAGTATTTT
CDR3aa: CASTHEGRETNTQYF

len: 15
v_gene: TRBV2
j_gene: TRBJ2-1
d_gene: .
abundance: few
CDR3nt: TGTGCCAGCAGTCTAGAGTCAAGCTCCTACAATGAGCAGTTCTTC
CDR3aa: CASSLESSSYNEQFF

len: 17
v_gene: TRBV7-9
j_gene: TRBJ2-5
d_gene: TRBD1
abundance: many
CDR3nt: TGTGCCAGCAGCTTAGGAGGGGGCAACAGCGTCGGGGAGACCCAGTACTTC
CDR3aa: CASSLGGGNSVGETQYF

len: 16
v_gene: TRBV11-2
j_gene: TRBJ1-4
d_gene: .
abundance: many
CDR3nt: TGTGCCAGCAGCTTATCCGGGCGTGCAACTAATGAAAAACTGTTTTTT
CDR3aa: CASSLSGRATNEKLFF

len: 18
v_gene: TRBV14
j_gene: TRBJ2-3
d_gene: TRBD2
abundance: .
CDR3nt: TGTGCCAGCAGCCATCCCTCGTGGCGGGGGGGTAGCACAGATACGCAGTATTTT
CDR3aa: CASSHPSWRGGSTDTQYF

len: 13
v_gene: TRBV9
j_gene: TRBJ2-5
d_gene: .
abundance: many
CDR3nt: TGTGCCAGCAGCGTAGCCAGTCAAGAGACCCAGTACTTC
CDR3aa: CASSVASQETQYF

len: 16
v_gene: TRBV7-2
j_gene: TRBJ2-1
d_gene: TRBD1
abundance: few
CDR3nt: TGTGCCAGCAGCTTCCCCGGGACAGGGCTTTACAATGAGCAGTTCTTC
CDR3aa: CASSFPGTGLYNEQFF

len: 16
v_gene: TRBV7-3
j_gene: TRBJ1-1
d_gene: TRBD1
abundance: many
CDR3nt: TGTGCCAGCAGCTCTACCGGGACAGGGGGCTACACTGAAGCTTTCTTT
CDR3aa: CASSSTGTGGYTEAFF

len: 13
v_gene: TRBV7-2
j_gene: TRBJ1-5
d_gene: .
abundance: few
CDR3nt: TGTGCCAGCAGCCCAGTGGGGGGTCAGCCCCAGCATTTT
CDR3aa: CASSPVGGQPQHF

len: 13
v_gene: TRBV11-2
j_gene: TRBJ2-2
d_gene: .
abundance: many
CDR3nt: TGTGCCAGCAGCTTAGCTAGCGCCGGGGAGCTGTTTTTT
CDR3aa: CASSLASAGELFF

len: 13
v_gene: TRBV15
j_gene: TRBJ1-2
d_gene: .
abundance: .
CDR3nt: TGTGCCACCAGCCTAGGACGGGACTATGGCTACACCTTC
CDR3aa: CATSLGRDYGYTF

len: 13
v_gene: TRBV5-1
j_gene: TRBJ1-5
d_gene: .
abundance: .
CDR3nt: TGCGCCAGCAGAATGACAGAAAATCAGCCCCAGCATTTT
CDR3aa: CASRMTENQPQHF

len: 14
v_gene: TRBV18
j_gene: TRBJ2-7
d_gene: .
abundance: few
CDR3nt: TGTGCCAGCTCACCATATACAGGGCCCTACGAGCAGTACTTC
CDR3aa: CASSPYTGPYEQYF